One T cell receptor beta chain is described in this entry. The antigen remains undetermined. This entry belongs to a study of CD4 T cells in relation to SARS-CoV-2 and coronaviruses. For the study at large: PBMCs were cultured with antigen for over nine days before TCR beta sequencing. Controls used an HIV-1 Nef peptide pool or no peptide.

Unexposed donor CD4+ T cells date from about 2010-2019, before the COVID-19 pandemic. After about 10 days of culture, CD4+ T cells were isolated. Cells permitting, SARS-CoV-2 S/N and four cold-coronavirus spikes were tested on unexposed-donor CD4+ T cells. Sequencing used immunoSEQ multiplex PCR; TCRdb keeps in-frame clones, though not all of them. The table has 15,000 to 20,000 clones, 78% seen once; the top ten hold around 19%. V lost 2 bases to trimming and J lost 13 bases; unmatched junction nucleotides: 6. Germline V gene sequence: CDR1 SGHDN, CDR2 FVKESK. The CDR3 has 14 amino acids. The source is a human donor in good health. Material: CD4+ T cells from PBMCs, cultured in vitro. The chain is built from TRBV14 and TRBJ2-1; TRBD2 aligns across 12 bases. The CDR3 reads CASSQLLAGGPQFF. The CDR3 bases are TGTGCCAGCAGCCAATTACTAGCGGGAGGCCCCCAGTTCTTC.